This T cell receptor (beta chain) was sequenced in a study of OX40 agonist ivuxolimab in advanced cancers. At the level of the study: Partial responses occurred in three patients (one hepatocellular carcinoma, two cutaneous melanoma).

The data were produced by immunoSEQ multiplex PCR, yet TCRdb's version contains in-frame clones alone and is incomplete. Of approximately 70,000 clones in the sample, approximately 89% are singletons; the top ten hold around 0.56%. Germline lookup yields CDR1 SGHTA and CDR2 FQGNSA. The V gene end was trimmed by 5 bases and the J gene end by 8 bases; junction bases not matched to a gene: 8. The CDR3 runs 15 residues. As concerns this clone: Its target is unknown.

Study-wide results and caveats: At 0.1-3.0 mg/kg, partial responders had clonal expansion among the lowest observed.

This sequence was found in an adult with an advanced solid tumor such as melanoma, head and neck, liver or kidney cancer. The material was CD4+ or CD8+ T cells sorted from blood, obtained in a trial of the OX40 agonist ivuxolimab. This chain joins TRBV7-2 and TRBJ1-4, with 10 bases matching TRBD1. This chain's CDR3 is CASSLSGTGEEKLFF. CDR3 nucleotide sequence: TGTGCCAGCAGCCTCTCCGGGACAGGGGAGGAAAAACTGTTTTTT.